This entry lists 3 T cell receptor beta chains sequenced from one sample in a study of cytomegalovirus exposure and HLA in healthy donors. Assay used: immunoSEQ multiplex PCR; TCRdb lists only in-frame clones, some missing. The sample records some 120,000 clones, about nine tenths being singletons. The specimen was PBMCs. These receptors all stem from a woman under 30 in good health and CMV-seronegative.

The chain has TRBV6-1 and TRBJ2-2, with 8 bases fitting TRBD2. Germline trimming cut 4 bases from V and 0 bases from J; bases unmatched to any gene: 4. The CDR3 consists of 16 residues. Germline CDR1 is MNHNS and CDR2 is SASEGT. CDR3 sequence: CASSGTSGANTGELFF. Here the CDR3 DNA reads TGTGCCAGCAGTGGAACTAGCGGAGCGAACACCGGGGAGCTGTTTTTT.

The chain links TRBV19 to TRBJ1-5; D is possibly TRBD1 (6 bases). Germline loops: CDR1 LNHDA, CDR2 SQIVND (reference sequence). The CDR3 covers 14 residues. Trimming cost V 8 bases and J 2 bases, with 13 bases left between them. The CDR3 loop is CASDQGSGNQPQHF. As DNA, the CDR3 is TGTGCCAGTGACCAGGGGAGCGGCAATCAGCCCCAGCATTTT.

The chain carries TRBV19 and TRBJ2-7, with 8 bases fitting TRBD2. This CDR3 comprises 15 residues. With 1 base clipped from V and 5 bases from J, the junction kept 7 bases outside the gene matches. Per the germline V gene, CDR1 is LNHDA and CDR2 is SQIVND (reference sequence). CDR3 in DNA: TGTGCCAGTAGTATAGCCGGGACTAGTATTAACGAGCAGTACTTC. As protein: CASSIAGTSINEQYF.